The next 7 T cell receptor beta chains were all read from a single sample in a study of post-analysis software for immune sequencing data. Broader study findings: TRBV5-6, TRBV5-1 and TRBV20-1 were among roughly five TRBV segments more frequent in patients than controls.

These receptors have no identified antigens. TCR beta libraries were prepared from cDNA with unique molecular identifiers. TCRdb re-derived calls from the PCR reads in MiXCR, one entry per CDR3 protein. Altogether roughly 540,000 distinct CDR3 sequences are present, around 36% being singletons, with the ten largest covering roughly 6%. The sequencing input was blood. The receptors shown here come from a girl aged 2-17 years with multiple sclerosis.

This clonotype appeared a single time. As DNA, the CDR3 is TGCAGTGCTAGAGATCTAGGGGGCAGCTATGGCTACACCTTC. Amino acid sequence: CSARDLGGSYGYTF. The V call is TRBV20-1, the J call TRBJ1-2; TRBD1 aligns across 7 bases. The CDR3 loop spans 14 amino acids. The V gene end was trimmed by 0 bases and the J gene end by 4 bases; junction bases not matched to a gene: 5. Germline CDR1 DFQATT, CDR2 SNEGSKA (reference sequence).

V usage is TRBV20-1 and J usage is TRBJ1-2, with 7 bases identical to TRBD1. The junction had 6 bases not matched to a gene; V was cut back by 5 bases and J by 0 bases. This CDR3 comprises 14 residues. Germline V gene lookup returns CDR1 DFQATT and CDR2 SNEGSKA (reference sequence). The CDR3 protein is CSAGGQRANYGYTF. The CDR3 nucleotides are TGCAGTGCTGGGGGACAGAGAGCTAACTATGGCTACACCTTC.

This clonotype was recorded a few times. The CDR3 spells CASSDEDQNLTDTQYF. In DNA form, the CDR3 reads TGTGCCAGCAGCGACGAGGACCAGAACTTAACAGATACGCAGTATTTT. The chain combines TRBV9 with TRBJ2-3; D is uncertain. Germline V gene lookup returns CDR1 SGDLS and CDR2 YYNGEE. Between the trimmed V and J ends, which lost 3 bases and 3 bases, there was a span of 17 bases. CDR3 size: 16 residues.

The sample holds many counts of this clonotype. The CDR3 region has the DNA TGTGCCAGCAGCAGGGAGACCCAGTACTTC. This codes for CASSRETQYF. The rearrangement joins TRBV6-2 or TRBV6-3 to TRBJ2-5, with D unresolved. CDR1 is MNHEY and CDR2 is SVGEGT in the germline V gene. Trimming took off 6 bases at V and 5 bases at J, with 4 bases between the two ends. The CDR3 totals 10 residues.

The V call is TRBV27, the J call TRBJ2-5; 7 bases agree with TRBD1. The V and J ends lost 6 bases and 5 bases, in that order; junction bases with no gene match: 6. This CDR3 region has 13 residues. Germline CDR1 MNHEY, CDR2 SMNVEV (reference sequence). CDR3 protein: CASRSRGRETQYF. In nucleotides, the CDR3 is TGTGCCAGCAGATCAAGGGGGCGCGAGACCCAGTACTTC.

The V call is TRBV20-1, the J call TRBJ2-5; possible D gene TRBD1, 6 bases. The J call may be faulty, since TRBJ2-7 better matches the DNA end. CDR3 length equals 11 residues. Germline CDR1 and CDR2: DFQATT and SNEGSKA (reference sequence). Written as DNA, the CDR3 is TGCAGTGCTAAGGACAGCTACGAGCAGTACTTC. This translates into CSAKDSYEQYF.

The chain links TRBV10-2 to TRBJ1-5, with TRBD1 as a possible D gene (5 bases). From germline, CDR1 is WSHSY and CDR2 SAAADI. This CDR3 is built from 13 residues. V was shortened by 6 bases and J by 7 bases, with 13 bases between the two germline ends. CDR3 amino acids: CASRPGFGQPQHF. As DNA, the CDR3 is TGCGCCAGCAGGCCAGGGTTTGGGCAGCCCCAGCATTTT.